These 30 T cell receptor beta chains came from one sample sequenced in a study of blood T cell repertoires in COVID-19. TCRdb's table, derived via immunoSEQ multiplex PCR, lists solely in-frame clones and lacks some. The sample contains approximately 460,000 clones, nearly 90% of which appear only once. Sequenced material: peripheral blood. The receptors originated from a man in his late teens or twenties with COVID-19, enrolled during active disease.

This clone was seen a handful of times. The chain employs TRBV11-2 and TRBJ2-6; D may be TRBD2 (6 bases). The CDR3 covers 19 residues. Per germline, CDR1 SGHAT and CDR2 FQNNGV. Trimming took off 4 bases at V and 0 bases at J, with 19 bases between the two ends. CDR3 loop: CASSSLTGGAFSGANVLTF. The CDR3, as DNA: TGTGCCAGCAGCTCATTGACCGGGGGAGCTTTCTCTGGGGCCAACGTCCTGACTTTC.

The count of this clone is one. CDR3 nucleotides: TGTGCCAGCAGCTTAGCCCCCTCGGGGGGGCGGGAGACCCAGTACTTC. Amino acid sequence: CASSLAPSGGRETQYF. The chain uses TRBV7-2 and TRBJ2-5, with TRBD2 matching over 8 bases. The germline CDR1 and CDR2 sequences are SGHTA and FQGNSA. This CDR3 is built from 16 residues. J gave up 5 bases and V 0 bases, and 8 bases lay outside the gene matches.

V usage is TRBV5-1 and J usage is TRBJ1-4; the D is unclear. The CDR3 consists of 15 residues. Germline loops: CDR1 SGHRS, CDR2 YFSETQ. The V end lost 6 bases, the J end lost 5 bases, and 17 bases lay between the germline ends. CDR3 in DNA: TGCGCCAGCACGGGAGATGACCCCCCAAATGAAAAACTGTTTTTT. This gives the protein CASTGDDPPNEKLFF.

This clone is classed as medium-sized. Additional DNA sequences in this sample encode the identical CDR3. The chain links TRBV7-3 to TRBJ2-1; 9 nucleotides agree with TRBD2. Trimming took 3 bases from V and 0 from J; bases not matched to a gene: 0. Germline V CDR1 and CDR2: SGHTA, FQGTGA. The CDR3 is 15 residues long. As DNA, the CDR3 is TGTGCCAGCAGCTTTAGCGGGAGCTCCTACAATGAGCAGTTCTTC. Encoded protein: CASSFSGSSYNEQFF.

This chain joins TRBV30 and TRBJ1-2; possibly TRBD1 for D (5 bases). The ends were cut back, 2 bases at V and 0 bases at J, with 16 bases in the middle. The CDR3 spans 16 residues. CDR1 GTSNPN and CDR2 SVGIG come from the germline V gene (reference sequence). CDR3 coding DNA: TGTGCCTGGAGTTCCCCGGGGAGGGACCCTAACTATGGCTACACCTTC. It codes for CAWSSPGRDPNYGYTF.

This chain uses TRBV5-1 with TRBJ2-2, with 11 bases fitting TRBD2. This CDR3 comprises 15 residues. The J segment lost 4 bases and the V segment lost 6 bases, leaving 5 bases of the junction unmatched. Germline V gene data show CDR1 as SGHRS and CDR2 as YFSETQ. CDR3 in amino acids: CASTSGGRSTGELFF. In DNA form, the CDR3 reads TGCGCCAGCACTAGCGGGGGGCGTAGCACCGGGGAGCTGTTTTTT.

A single count supports this clone. The chain recombines TRBV9 with TRBJ2-3; D gene ambiguous. CDR1 is SGDLS, CDR2 YYNGEE, per germline. Trimming stripped 5 bases from V and 3 bases from J, with 13 bases between. CDR3 length: 14 residues. The CDR3 here is CASSPNPQTDTQYF. The CDR3 nucleotides are TGTGCCAGCAGTCCTAACCCTCAAACAGATACGCAGTATTTT.

The chain recombines TRBV7-9 with TRBJ1-2; D remains ambiguous. CDR3 length equals 16 residues. The V and J ends lost 0 bases and 4 bases respectively, with 15 bases between them. In germline, CDR1 is SEHNR, CDR2 FQNEAQ (reference sequence). The chain's CDR3 is CASSLAGRAPTYGYTF. The CDR3 nucleotides are TGTGCCAGCAGCTTAGCGGGGAGGGCACCTACCTATGGCTACACCTTC. The variable domain in full, completed from reference TRBV7-9 and TRBJ1-2, reads DTGVSQNPRHKITKRGQNVTFRCDPISEHNRLYWYRQTLGQGPEFLTYFQNEAQLEKSRLLSDRFSAERPKGSFSTLEIQRTEQGDSAMYLCASSLAGRAPTYGYTFGSGTRLTVV.

The chain joins TRBV29-1 to TRBJ1-1; TRBD1 might be the D (6 bases). Trimming cost V 6 bases and J 1 base, with 18 bases left between them. Germline V gene data show CDR1 as SQVTM and CDR2 as ANQGSEA. The CDR3 is 15 amino acids. This chain's CDR3 is CSVVQLGQRNTEAFF. The CDR3 DNA reads as TGCAGCGTAGTGCAACTAGGACAGCGGAACACTGAAGCTTTCTTT.

V usage is TRBV12-3 or TRBV12-4 and J usage is TRBJ2-4; D possibly corresponds to TRBD2 (7 bases). The CDR3 loop spans 13 amino acids. The V and J ends lost 5 bases and 8 bases respectively, with 13 bases between them. The CDR3 DNA reads TGTGCCAGCAGTGGGAGGGGGTGGGACATTCAGTACTTC. Translated: CASSGRGWDIQYF.

The V and J genes are TRBV25-1 and TRBJ2-3; D is unclear. Deletions cut 4 bases from V and 2 bases from J, with 7 bases between. CDR1 is MGHDK and CDR2 is SYGVNS in the germline V gene. This CDR3 region has 13 residues. The CDR3 DNA follows: TGTGCCAGCAGTGTCGGAGTCACAGATACGCAGTATTTT. Its translation is CASSVGVTDTQYF.

The chain is built from TRBV11-2 and TRBJ2-7; TRBD1 agrees at 9 bases. Germline V gene data show CDR1 as SGHAT and CDR2 as FQNNGV. The CDR3 extends over 14 amino acids. The trim removed 6 bases at V and 4 bases at J, leaving 7 bases unmatched. In DNA, the CDR3 is TGTGCCAGCAGGTCCCGGACAGGGGATTACGAGCAGTACTTC. Amino acids: CASRSRTGDYEQYF.

V usage is TRBV3-1 (or the pseudogene TRBV3-2) and J usage is TRBJ2-2; D gene ambiguous. V lost 5 bases and J lost 6, with 16 bases in between. The CDR3 consists of 15 residues. Germline V gene sequence: CDR1 LGHDT, CDR2 YNNKEL (reference sequence). The DNA for the CDR3 is TGTGCCAGCAGCTTACATCTGTGGAGCCCCGGGGAGCTGTTTTTT. Translation gives CASSLHLWSPGELFF.

The chain links TRBV25-1 to TRBJ2-5; TRBD2 might be the D (6 bases). V was pared by 5 bases and J by 5 bases, with 15 bases between. Germline values: CDR1 MGHDK, CDR2 SYGVNS. The CDR3 consists of 14 residues. The CDR3 coding sequence is TGTGCCAGCAGTTCGTTTTCAGGAGGGGAGACCCAGTACTTC. This encodes CASSSFSGGETQYF. The entire variable domain, with the rest obtained from reference TRBV25-1 and TRBJ2-5, is as follows: EADIYQTPRYLVIGTGKKITLECSQTMGHDKMYWYQQDPGMELHLIHYSYGVNSTEKGDLSSESTVSRIRTEHFPLTLESARPSHTSQYLCASSSFSGGETQYFGPGTRLLVL.

Concerning this clone: The junction does not match germline at one end; this may be a read error. V usage is TRBV7-7 and J usage is TRBJ2-1; 12 bases fit TRBD2. Germline V gene data show CDR1 as SSHAT and CDR2 as FNYEAQ (reference sequence). This CDR3 has 16 amino acids. For the CDR3, the DNA is TGTGCTAGCAGCTCCCTAGCGGGAGGGGGCTACAATGAGCAGTTCTTC. Encoded protein: CASSSLAGGGYNEQFF.

V usage is TRBV11-2 and J usage is TRBJ2-1, with D perhaps matching TRBD2 (5 bases). Per the germline V gene, CDR1 is SGHAT and CDR2 is FQNNGV. The V and J ends lost 5 bases and 5 bases respectively, with 10 bases between them. This CDR3 has 13 residues. The CDR3 here is CASSVRGHNEQFF. The CDR3 region has the DNA TGTGCCAGCAGCGTCCGGGGTCACAATGAGCAGTTCTTC.

This rearrangement joins TRBV12-3 or TRBV12-4 to TRBJ2-7; no clear D. V shed 7 bases and J shed 4 bases, with 11 bases lying between them. This CDR3 has 12 amino acids. The CDR3 is CASTETGYEQYF. In DNA, the CDR3 is TGTGCCAGCACCGAAACCGGGTACGAGCAGTACTTC.

The genes are TRBV11-2 and TRBJ2-5, with 7 positions matching TRBD1. CDR1 and CDR2 from the germline V gene are SGHAT and FQNNGV. V lost 3 bases, J lost 7 bases, and 11 bases stayed unmatched. CDR3 size: 15 residues. In DNA, the CDR3 is TGTGCCAGCAGCTTTTACGACAGGGATTTGGGGACCCAGTACTTC. It specifies CASSFYDRDLGTQYF.

The chain is built from TRBV19 and TRBJ1-5, with D uncertain. This CDR3 contains 13 residues. Trimming shortened V by 7 bases and J by 3 bases, and 10 bases separated the two germline ends. Germline CDR1 LNHDA, CDR2 SQIVND (reference sequence). CDR3 nucleotides: TGTGCCAGTATAGGCCAGGTCAATCAGCCCCAGCATTTT. Protein sequence: CASIGQVNQPQHF.

The CDR3 region is CASSLGQSVDEKLFF. In DNA form, the CDR3 reads TGTGCCAGCAGCTTAGGACAGAGTGTGGATGAAAAACTGTTTTTT. The chain joins TRBV7-9 to TRBJ1-4; TRBD1 is a possible D gene (5 bases). CDR1 and CDR2 from the germline V gene are SEHNR and FQNEAQ (reference sequence). The V end was cut by 1 base, the J end by 6 bases, with 12 bases between. CDR3 length: 15 residues.

The genes are TRBV2 and TRBJ1-2, with D perhaps matching TRBD1 (5 bases). Per germline, CDR1 SNHLY and CDR2 FYNNEI. The CDR3 has 14 residues. V shed 5 bases and J shed 1 base, with 11 bases lying between them. The CDR3 spells CASSLTAVNYGYTF. DNA for the CDR3: TGTGCCAGCAGTCTGACAGCCGTTAACTATGGCTACACCTTC. Drawing the rest from reference TRBV2 and TRBJ1-2, the complete variable domain is EPEVTQTPSHQVTQMGQEVILRCVPISNHLYFYWYRQILGQKVEFLVSFYNNEISEKSEIFDDQFSVERPDGSNFTLKIRSTKLEDSAMYFCASSLTAVNYGYTFGSGTRLTVV.

This clone is a singleton in its sample. The chain is built from TRBV5-1 and TRBJ1-6, with no clear D. Germline CDR1 and CDR2: SGHRS and YFSETQ. The CDR3 loop spans 13 amino acids. Trimming pared 0 bases from V and 8 bases from J, leaving 6 bases between. Here the CDR3 DNA reads TGCGCCAGCAGCTTGGGGCAAGATTCACCCCTCCACTTT. Protein sequence: CASSLGQDSPLHF.

The chain recombines TRBV4-1 with TRBJ2-5; no definite D call. The CDR3 spans 16 residues. The V end was cut by 2 bases, the J end by 5 bases, with 18 bases between. Germline V gives CDR1 MGHRA, CDR2 YSYEKL. The CDR3 spells CASSQKRSLGMETQYF. As DNA, the CDR3 is TGCGCCAGCAGCCAAAAAAGGAGCCTAGGAATGGAGACCCAGTACTTC.

This clone has a handful of counts. V is TRBV9 and J is TRBJ2-5; maybe TRBD2 (6 bases). V lost 3 bases, J lost 1 base, and 16 bases lay in between. CDR1 and CDR2 (germline): SGDLS, YYNGEE. The CDR3 is 16 residues long. The CDR3 here is CASSAGGSGPQETQYF. The DNA of the CDR3 is TGTGCCAGCAGCGCCGGGGGTAGCGGACCCCAAGAGACCCAGTACTTC.

J is TRBJ1-5 and V is TRBV2, with 7 bases aligning to TRBD1. In germline, CDR1 is SNHLY, CDR2 FYNNEI. V dropped 4 bases and J dropped 1; count of bases not matched to a gene: 4. The CDR3 has 15 amino acids. The CDR3: CASSGQGMSNQPQHF. CDR3 nucleotide sequence: TGTGCCAGCAGTGGACAGGGTATGAGCAATCAGCCCCAGCATTTT.

V and J are TRBV19 and TRBJ2-7; a weak D match, TRBD2 (5 bases). The germline V and J ends were trimmed by 2 bases and 3 bases, with 14 bases remaining between them. The CDR3 has 15 amino acids. Germline assignment: CDR1 LNHDA and CDR2 SQIVND (reference sequence). The CDR3: CASSINGEKGYEQYF. The CDR3 nucleotides are TGTGCCAGTAGTATAAACGGGGAGAAAGGCTACGAGCAGTACTTC.

J is TRBJ1-5 and V is TRBV12-3 or TRBV12-4; weak D call: TRBD1 (5 bases). V lost 5 bases and J 6 bases, leaving 11 bases between the germline ends. This CDR3 contains 13 residues. CDR3 residues: CASSDWGGQPQHF. Written as DNA, the CDR3 is TGTGCCAGCAGTGATTGGGGGGGTCAGCCCCAGCATTTT.

This chain connects TRBV6-5 to TRBJ2-7; TRBD1 might be the D (5 bases). The CDR3 covers 14 residues. Germline V gene lookup returns CDR1 MNHEY and CDR2 SVGAGI. Trimming shortened V by 6 bases and J by 0 bases, and 12 bases separated the two germline ends. The CDR3 DNA is TGTGCCAGCAGCCCCTTAGGGGTCTCCTACGAGCAGTACTTC. Translating gives CASSPLGVSYEQYF.

The V call is TRBV14, the J call TRBJ2-1; D is uncertain. The V gene lost 4 bases and the J gene lost 2 bases, with 9 bases spanning the gap. CDR3 length equals 14 residues. Germline V gene sequence: CDR1 SGHDN, CDR2 FVKESK. The CDR3 region is CASSLRTTYNEQFF. The CDR3 nucleotides read TGTGCCAGCAGCCTCAGAACTACCTACAATGAGCAGTTCTTC. The variable domain in full, completed from reference TRBV14 and TRBJ2-1, reads EAGVTQFPSHSVIEKGQTVTLRCDPISGHDNLYWYRRVMGKEIKFLLHFVKESKQDESGMPNNRFLAERTGGTYSTLKVQPAELEDSGVYFCASSLRTTYNEQFFGPGTRLTVL.

The chain uses TRBV30 and TRBJ2-3, with D possibly being TRBD2 (6 bases). There are 14 residues in the CDR3. Per the germline V gene, CDR1 is GTSNPN and CDR2 is SVGIG (reference sequence). V dropped 0 bases and J dropped 2 bases, with 9 bases sitting between them. CDR3 amino acids: CAWSVTRLTDTQYF. DNA of the CDR3: TGTGCCTGGAGTGTGACTAGACTCACAGATACGCAGTATTTT.